One sample yielded the 28 T cell receptor beta chains listed below, sequenced in a study of T cell responses to AZD1222 COVID-19 vaccine. Produced via immunoSEQ multiplex PCR; TCRdb's table is partial and in-frame only. The sample comprises roughly 100,000 clones, 70% to 90% of which are singletons, and about 9.1% rests with the top ten. The source was peripheral blood, collected on day 0 of AZD1222 vaccination. These receptors all come from an adult in good health.

This chain uses TRBV5-1 with TRBJ1-4; 8 nucleotides agree with TRBD1. This CDR3 region has 13 residues. Per the germline V gene, CDR1 is SGHRS and CDR2 is YFSETQ. The V and J ends lost 4 bases and 7 bases, in that order; junction bases with no gene match: 3. CDR3 in DNA: TGCGCCAGCAGCACCGACAGGGGTGAAAAACTGTTTTTT. Encoded protein: CASSTDRGEKLFF.

The gene calls are TRBV9 and TRBJ2-7; TRBD2 is a possible D gene (6 bases). Germline CDR1 reads SGDLS; CDR2 reads YYNGEE. V lost 3 bases, J lost 1 base, and 11 bases lay in between. This CDR3 spans 14 amino acids. The CDR3 loop reads CASSGTAGSYEQYF. DNA of the CDR3: TGTGCCAGCAGCGGGACGGCGGGGTCCTACGAGCAGTACTTC.

The chain combines TRBV10-3 with TRBJ1-5, with D tentatively TRBD1 (5 bases). Germline V gives CDR1 ENHRY, CDR2 SYGVKD. V was shortened by 6 bases and J by 2 bases, with 11 bases between the two germline ends. CDR3 length: 14 amino acids. CDR3 loop: CAIRAGGGNQPQHF. CDR3 coding DNA: TGTGCCATCAGGGCGGGGGGAGGCAATCAGCCCCAGCATTTT.

A remark on this clone: The identical CDR3 is also encoded by other nucleotide sequences in the sample. The chain combines TRBV7-2 with TRBJ2-7; 13 bases agree with TRBD2. The germline CDR1 and CDR2 sequences are SGHTA and FQGNSA. This CDR3 is built from 14 residues. V gave up 4 bases and J gave up 5 bases; unmatched junction bases: 2. The CDR3 DNA reads as TGTGCCAGCAGCTCGGGACTAGCGGGGCACGAGCAGTACTTC. Encoded protein: CASSSGLAGHEQYF. The variable domain in full, with the rest retrieved from reference TRBV7-2 and TRBJ2-7, is GAGVSQSPSNKVTEKGKDVELRCDPISGHTALYWYRQSLGQGLEFLIYFQGNSAPDKSGLPSDRFSAERTGGSVSTLTIQRTQQEDSAVYLCASSSGLAGHEQYFGPGTRLTVT.

The rearrangement uses TRBV19 and TRBJ2-3, with unresolved D. The CDR3 length is 16 residues. The germline CDR1 and CDR2 sequences are LNHDA and SQIVND (reference sequence). V lost 0 bases and J lost 0, with 10 bases in between. The CDR3 protein is CASSIDHSTSTDTQYF. The CDR3, as DNA: TGTGCCAGTAGTATAGATCACAGTACTAGCACAGATACGCAGTATTTT.

J is TRBJ2-5 and V is TRBV2; D is unclear. V was pared by 2 bases and J by 0 bases, with 7 bases between. Germline V CDR1 and CDR2: SNHLY, FYNNEI. The CDR3 is 14 amino acids. The CDR3: CASSEMDHQETQYF. CDR3 nucleotide sequence: TGTGCCAGCAGTGAAATGGACCACCAAGAGACCCAGTACTTC.

The rearrangement links TRBV5-1 to TRBJ2-7, with TRBD1 as a possible D gene (5 bases). Trimming took 4 bases from V and 6 from J, leaving 20 bases between them. Germline loops: CDR1 SGHRS, CDR2 YFSETQ. The CDR3 runs to 15 residues. The CDR3 spells CASSPISQDSGEQYF. CDR3 nucleotide sequence: TGCGCCAGCAGCCCCATCTCCCAAGACAGTGGCGAGCAGTACTTC.

The V and J genes are TRBV5-1 and TRBJ2-3, with 8 bases lining up with TRBD2. The ends lost 0 bases at V and 2 bases at J; junction bases unmatched: 5. The CDR3 covers 16 residues. CDR1 is SGHRS, CDR2 YFSETQ, per germline. The CDR3 region is CASSLGEREFTDTQYF. The CDR3 nucleotides are TGCGCCAGCAGCTTGGGGGAGCGGGAGTTCACAGATACGCAGTATTTT.

The chain links TRBV19 to TRBJ2-5; D may be TRBD1 (6 bases). V shed 8 bases and J shed 4 bases, with 14 bases lying between them. Germline CDR1 reads LNHDA; CDR2 reads SQIVND (reference sequence). The CDR3 is 13 residues long. The CDR3 region has the DNA TGTGCCAGTCAGGGGATAGGGTTAGAGACCCAGTACTTC. Its translation is CASQGIGLETQYF.

This chain connects TRBV24-1 to TRBJ2-1, with 9 bases lining up with TRBD2. The V segment lost 3 bases and the J segment 4 bases; nucleotides outside the gene matches: 9. Germline CDR1 and CDR2: KGHDR and SFDVKD. The CDR3 has 17 amino acids. This CDR3 reads CATSDPSAGGPYNEQFF. The CDR3 nucleotides read TGTGCCACCAGTGATCCGTCAGCGGGAGGCCCGTACAATGAGCAGTTCTTC.

This chain joins TRBV11-2 and TRBJ1-2; 11 bases map to TRBD1. From germline, CDR1 is SGHAT and CDR2 FQNNGV. The CDR3 extends over 15 amino acids. With V trimmed by 6 bases and J by 12 bases, 15 bases remained unmatched. The CDR3 DNA follows: TGTGCCAGCAGACCCGGCAGGGGGACAGGGGGAGAAAACACCTTC. It is translated as CASRPGRGTGGENTF.

V gene TRBV6-5 combines with J gene TRBJ1-5; D unresolved. The CDR3 loop spans 14 amino acids. V was cut by 7 bases and J by 2 bases, with 12 bases left in between. Germline assignment: CDR1 MNHEY and CDR2 SVGAGI. CDR3: CASMAGLGNQPQHF. CDR3 sequence (DNA): TGTGCCAGCATGGCCGGTCTCGGCAATCAGCCCCAGCATTTT.

The chain combines TRBV28 with TRBJ2-2, with TRBD1 as a possible D gene (7 bases). The CDR3 sequence is 15 residues long. Looked up from germline, CDR1 is MDHEN and CDR2 is SYDVKM. Trimming took 5 bases from V and 5 from J, leaving 15 bases between them. CDR3 in amino acids: CASSPFPGGTGELFF. Written as DNA, the CDR3 is TGTGCCAGCAGTCCCTTTCCAGGGGGGACCGGGGAGCTGTTTTTT.

The rearrangement links TRBV3-1 (or the pseudogene TRBV3-2) to TRBJ2-1; TRBD2 matches at 14 bases. The germline gives CDR1 LGHDT, CDR2 YNNKEL (reference sequence). J lost 9 bases, V lost 6 bases, and 13 bases had no gene match. This CDR3 is built from 17 residues. The CDR3 loop reads CASRPGLAGARGGEQFF. The CDR3 DNA follows: TGTGCCAGCAGACCGGGACTAGCGGGAGCTCGCGGGGGTGAGCAGTTCTTC.

This chain connects TRBV3-1 (or the pseudogene TRBV3-2) to TRBJ2-2; D gene uncertain. V lost 4 bases, J lost 5 bases, and 2 bases lay in between. There are 11 residues in the CDR3. Germline loops: CDR1 LGHDT, CDR2 YNNKEL (reference sequence). Here the CDR3 reads CASSRTGELFF. The CDR3, as DNA: TGTGCCAGCAGCCGTACCGGGGAGCTGTTTTTT.

The CDR3 DNA reads TGTGCCAGTCAATCGAGCGGGAGTGTGGAGACCCAGTACTTC. It encodes CASQSSGSVETQYF. The chain combines TRBV28 with TRBJ2-5, with 8 bases that match TRBD2. Germline-derived CDR1 and CDR2 are MDHEN and SYDVKM. Trimming cost V 9 bases and J 5 bases; bases outside gene matches: 11. The CDR3 spans 14 residues.

This sequence joins TRBV6-5 and TRBJ2-7; 9 bases match TRBD1. This CDR3 comprises 15 residues. V was clipped by 7 bases and J by 1 base; unmatched bases: 8. Germline-derived CDR1 and CDR2 are MNHEY and SVGAGI. The CDR3 nucleotides read TGTGCCAGCAAAAAGGGACAGGGATTGTCCTACGAGCAGTACTTC. Translated, it gives CASKKGQGLSYEQYF.

The sample holds one count of this clone. The chain recombines TRBV27 with TRBJ1-5, with unresolved D. Between the trimmed V and J ends, which lost 3 bases and 1 base, there was a span of 10 bases. The CDR3 is 15 amino acids. CDR1 is MNHEY and CDR2 is SMNVEV in the germline V gene (reference sequence). CDR3 region: CASSFGSFSNQPQHF. DNA for the CDR3: TGTGCCAGCAGTTTCGGGTCTTTCAGCAATCAGCCCCAGCATTTT.

V gene TRBV10-3 combines with J gene TRBJ1-1, with 7 positions matching TRBD1. Trimming at V came to 6 bases and at J to 3 bases, leaving 4 bases not matched to a gene. CDR1 is ENHRY, CDR2 SYGVKD, per germline. The CDR3 loop spans 13 amino acids. The CDR3 DNA is TGTGCCATCAGCCATACAGGGGACACTGAAGCTTTCTTT. Translated, it gives CAISHTGDTEAFF.

The chain carries TRBV7-8 and TRBJ1-4; D not certain. Trimming stripped 1 base from V and 7 bases from J, with 13 bases between. The CDR3 spans 15 residues. Germline-derived CDR1 and CDR2 are SGHVS and FQNEAQ. The CDR3 here is CASSLGATMGEKLFF. CDR3 bases: TGTGCCAGCAGCTTAGGTGCAACAATGGGTGAAAAACTGTTTTTT.

This rearrangement joins TRBV9 to TRBJ2-5; the D is unclear. V shed 3 bases and J shed 4 bases, with 16 bases lying between them. The CDR3 extends over 15 amino acids. Germline V gene sequence: CDR1 SGDLS, CDR2 YYNGEE. Here the CDR3 DNA reads TGTGCCAGCAGCGCCCGAAGGACGGGCGCAGAGACCCAGTACTTC. Translation gives CASSARRTGAETQYF.

V is TRBV5-1 and J is TRBJ2-3, with D tentatively TRBD1 (6 bases). The CDR3 consists of 14 residues. Germline CDR1 SGHRS, CDR2 YFSETQ. Trimming shortened V by 3 bases and J by 0 bases, and 8 bases separated the two germline ends. DNA for the CDR3: TGCGCCAGCAGCTCAGGGGCTAGCACAGATACGCAGTATTTT. Encoded protein: CASSSGASTDTQYF.

This rearrangement joins TRBV7-2 to TRBJ1-1; D gene unclear. The CDR3 is 13 residues long. Germline V CDR1 and CDR2: SGHTA, FQGNSA. V lost 2 bases and J lost 4, with 8 bases in between. The CDR3 loop is CASSLLLLTEAFF. In DNA, the CDR3 is TGTGCCAGCAGCTTATTACTCCTCACTGAAGCTTTCTTT.

This clone was found a few times. V and J are TRBV7-6 and TRBJ2-2, with TRBD2 matching 12 bases. With 4 bases clipped from V and 3 bases from J, the junction kept 9 bases outside the gene matches. This CDR3 spans 18 amino acids. In germline, CDR1 is SGHVS, CDR2 FNYEAQ. The CDR3 sequence is CASSSGRTSGIYTGELFF. For the CDR3, the DNA is TGTGCCAGCAGCTCAGGCAGGACTAGCGGGATTTACACCGGGGAGCTGTTTTTT.

This chain links TRBV7-9 with TRBJ1-2; the D is unclear. V gave up 4 bases and J gave up 0 bases, with 6 bases separating them. This CDR3 spans 13 amino acids. Germline loops: CDR1 SEHNR, CDR2 FQNEAQ (reference sequence). Here the CDR3 DNA reads TGTGCCAGCAGCTCCAGCCCTAACTATGGCTACACCTTC. Translating gives CASSSSPNYGYTF.

V is TRBV5-1 and J is TRBJ2-7, with 10 bases that match TRBD2. The ends lost 0 bases at V and 7 bases at J; junction bases unmatched: 7. CDR1 and CDR2 (germline): SGHRS, YFSETQ. This CDR3 region has 15 residues. As DNA, the CDR3 is TGCGCCAGCAGCTTGGAACGACTAGCGGGTGAGGAGCAGTACTTC. Amino acids: CASSLERLAGEEQYF.

This sequence joins TRBV5-1 and TRBJ1-2; D might be TRBD1 (6 bases). Trimming removed 0 bases from V and 4 bases from J, with 10 bases in between. The CDR3 loop spans 14 amino acids. In germline, CDR1 is SGHRS, CDR2 YFSETQ. The CDR3 DNA sequence: TGCGCCAGCAGCTTGGGGACAGCGGGCTATGGCTACACCTTC. This encodes CASSLGTAGYGYTF. The full variable domain, completed using reference TRBV5-1 and TRBJ1-2, is KAGVTQTPRYLIKTRGQQVTLSCSPISGHRSVSWYQQTPGQGLQFLFEYFSETQRNKGNFPGRFSGRQFSNSRSEMNVSTLELGDSALYLCASSLGTAGYGYTFGSGTRLTVV.

This clone was counted once. The chain joins TRBV13 to TRBJ2-1, with 12 bases that match TRBD1. Germline V gene lookup returns CDR1 PRHDT and CDR2 FYEKMQ (reference sequence). The length of the CDR3 is 15 residues. V dropped 5 bases and J dropped 7; count of bases not matched to a gene: 6. The CDR3 protein is CASSPGTGGGNEQFF. CDR3 sequence (DNA): TGTGCCAGCAGCCCCGGGACAGGGGGCGGGAATGAGCAGTTCTTC.